This TCR beta chain was observed in a study of identical twins. General study points: Shared out-of-frame alpha sequences (those common to twins) showed excess low generation probability. In zero-insertion analyses, partial confounding could arise from invariant MAIT and iNKT cells. Reduced insertions were recorded for abundant cord blood beta clonotypes, with no such pattern in memory repertoires.

On this clonotype: Its antigen is not identified.

TCRdb passed the 5' RACE reads through MiXCR, listing each CDR3 protein once. The sample records roughly 200,000 distinct CDR3 sequences, approximately 15% being singletons. Germline trimming cut 2 bases from V and 4 bases from J; bases unmatched to any gene: 8. Germline-derived CDR1 and CDR2 are SGDLS and YYNGEE. This CDR3 contains 15 residues. These data also formed part of another study, on T cells expressing NK-cell markers. That work contributes: Clones of NKG2C+ T cells that had expanded were of unclear HCMV specificity.

The rearrangement uses TRBV9 and TRBJ2-5, with 7 bases identical to TRBD2. Input material: CD8+ T cells sorted from blood. The clonotype comes from a woman aged 18-29 years in good health. CDR3 in amino acids: CASSVAGVAGETQYF. The CDR3 DNA is TGTGCCAGCAGCGTGGCGGGAGTGGCAGGAGAGACCCAGTACTTC.